Presented here are 20 T cell receptor beta chains from one specimen sequenced in a study of blood T cells in healthy people across ages. Through a sample-barcoded 5' primer and a J-beta primer mix, a second PCR was run for about 6 to 12 cycles. In TCRdb, the 5' RACE reads were re-called with MiXCR into one record per CDR3 protein. The table has approximately 360,000 distinct CDR3 sequences, approximately 52% seen once; the top ten hold 45% to 65%. The sequencing sample was made of blood. The receptors derive from a man aged 60 to 75 in good health.

The rearrangement uses TRBV5-1 and TRBJ2-3; 11 nucleotides agree with TRBD2. The trim removed 5 bases at V and 1 base at J, leaving 6 bases unmatched. From germline, CDR1 is SGHRS and CDR2 YFSETQ. The CDR3 has 16 amino acids. The CDR3 region is CASRPPGLAGTDTQYF. In nucleotides, the CDR3 is TGCGCCAGCAGACCTCCGGGACTAGCGGGCACAGATACGCAGTATTTT.

This chain uses TRBV12-3 or TRBV12-4 with TRBJ2-5; D might be TRBD1 or TRBD2, each matching 7 bases. The CDR3 consists of 13 residues. V lost 6 bases and J lost 4, with 12 bases in between. CDR3 region: CASRQGGRETQYF. The CDR3 DNA follows: TGTGCCAGCAGGCAGGGGGGGCGAGAGACCCAGTACTTC.

The gene calls are TRBV6-6 and TRBJ1-1; a possible D gene is TRBD1 (6 bases). Trimming left V 7 bases short and J 7 bases short, with 16 bases between. The CDR3 runs 13 residues. From germline, CDR1 is MNHNY and CDR2 SVGAGI (reference sequence). The CDR3 loop reads CASIKGGVGEAFF. The DNA for the CDR3 is TGTGCCAGCATCAAGGGGGGGGTTGGTGAAGCTTTCTTT.

The J gene is TRBJ2-4, the V gene TRBV2; 8 nucleotides agree with TRBD2. TRBJ2-7 explains the end of the DNA better; the J call may be wrong. The CDR3 sequence is 14 residues long. The germline gives CDR1 SNHLY, CDR2 FYNNEI. CDR3 nucleotide sequence: TGTGCCAGCAGTGCGGGAGGGAGTGTCGGCGAGCAGTACTTC. This encodes CASSAGGSVGEQYF.

The chain couples TRBV11-2 to TRBJ2-1; 10 bases map to TRBD2. CDR3 length equals 16 residues. Germline values: CDR1 SGHAT, CDR2 FQNNGV. The ends lost 1 base at V and 3 bases at J; junction bases unmatched: 3. CDR3 sequence: CASSLVSGGRYNEQFF. DNA for the CDR3: TGTGCCAGCAGCTTAGTTAGCGGGGGGCGCTACAATGAGCAGTTCTTC.

The rearrangement uses TRBV28 and TRBJ2-3; D call uncertain. There are 12 residues in the CDR3. V was pared by 8 bases and J by 2 bases, with 8 bases between. Germline V gene sequence: CDR1 MDHEN, CDR2 SYDVKM. This chain's CDR3 is CASALLTDTQYF. CDR3 DNA sequence: TGTGCCAGCGCCTTGCTCACAGATACGCAGTATTTT.

V is TRBV29-1 and J is TRBJ2-1; D may correspond to TRBD1 or TRBD2 (6 bases each). The CDR3 contains 15 residues. Germline CDR1 and CDR2: SQVTM and ANQGSEA. Trimming shortened V by 5 bases and J by 5 bases, and 19 bases separated the two germline ends. DNA for the CDR3: TGCAGCGTTCCTGGGGGGCCCTCGGGCCACAATGAGCAGTTCTTC. Translation: CSVPGGPSGHNEQFF.

The chain joins TRBV2 to TRBJ2-1; 9 bases are shared with TRBD2. The CDR3 covers 15 residues. The germline CDR1 and CDR2 sequences are SNHLY and FYNNEI. V shed 4 bases and J 5 bases; nucleotides not matched to a gene: 6. CDR3 residues: CASSGDSGGNNEQFF. In DNA, the CDR3 is TGTGCCAGCAGTGGGGATAGCGGGGGCAACAATGAGCAGTTCTTC.

Only a few counts were recorded for this clonotype. The chain recombines TRBV5-1 with TRBJ2-3, with TRBD2 matching 7 bases. CDR1 is SGHRS, CDR2 YFSETQ, per germline. V lost 1 base to trimming and J lost 2 bases; unmatched junction nucleotides: 7. The CDR3 is made up of 16 amino acids. CDR3 sequence: CASSLQGGRNTDTQYF. CDR3 DNA sequence: TGCGCCAGCAGCTTGCAGGGAGGGCGAAACACAGATACGCAGTATTTT.

The chain carries TRBV4-2 and TRBJ2-3; maybe TRBD1 (5 bases). The CDR3 is made up of 16 amino acids. From germline, CDR1 is LGHNA and CDR2 YNFKEQ. V shed 0 bases and J shed 4 bases, with 14 bases lying between them. Here the CDR3 reads CASSQEGPHRADTQYF. CDR3 bases: TGTGCCAGCAGCCAAGAGGGGCCCCATAGGGCAGATACGCAGTATTTT.

The rearrangement links TRBV6-2 or TRBV6-3 to TRBJ2-1; D may be TRBD2 (6 bases). The CDR3 runs 13 residues. V dropped 7 bases and J dropped 9 bases, with 16 bases sitting between them. CDR1 and CDR2 (germline): MNHEY, SVGEGT. The CDR3: CASTERARGEQFF. The CDR3 bases are TGTGCCAGCACCGAGCGGGCAAGGGGTGAGCAGTTCTTC.

V is TRBV14 and J is TRBJ1-6, with D maybe TRBD1 (5 bases). The CDR3 length is 16 residues. V lost 6 bases to trimming and J lost 7 bases, with 19 bases between them. CDR1 is SGHDN, CDR2 FVKESK, per germline. The CDR3 reads CASSRPGGTGNSPLHF. DNA of the CDR3: TGTGCCAGCAGTCGCCCCGGCGGGACGGGAAATTCACCCCTCCACTTT.

V and J are TRBV29-1 and TRBJ2-5; D possibly corresponds to TRBD2 (6 bases). Trimming pared 2 bases from V and 5 bases from J, leaving 9 bases between. This CDR3 contains 12 residues. CDR1 SQVTM and CDR2 ANQGSEA come from the germline V gene. In DNA form, the CDR3 reads TGCAGCGTTGAACACGGGAGCGAGACCCAGTACTTC. Amino acid sequence: CSVEHGSETQYF.

This clonotype was counted between two and nine times. The V call is TRBV20-1, the J call TRBJ2-1, with TRBD2 identical over 9 bases. Germline V gene sequence: CDR1 DFQATT, CDR2 SNEGSKA (reference sequence). V lost 5 bases, J lost 5 bases, and 7 bases stayed unmatched. The CDR3 loop spans 14 amino acids. The CDR3 region is CSAARAGGHNEQFF. Written as DNA, the CDR3 is TGCAGTGCTGCCCGAGCGGGAGGTCACAATGAGCAGTTCTTC.

This clonotype was counted only a few times. The gene calls are TRBV29-1 and TRBJ1-2, with TRBD1 matching 7 bases. This CDR3 is 11 amino acids long. V gave up 4 bases and J gave up 4 bases; unmatched junction bases: 0. The germline V gene has CDR1 SQVTM and CDR2 ANQGSEA. This chain's CDR3 is CSVGQGYGYTF. The CDR3, as DNA: TGCAGCGTTGGACAGGGCTATGGCTACACCTTC.

This chain joins TRBV28 and TRBJ2-1; 10 bases agree with TRBD2. The germline V gene has CDR1 MDHEN and CDR2 SYDVKM. The CDR3 totals 15 residues. Unmatched junction bases numbered 10, after V lost 5 bases and J lost 9 bases. The CDR3: CASSPLSGRAAEQFF. The CDR3 DNA follows: TGTGCCAGCAGTCCTTTAAGCGGGAGGGCCGCTGAGCAGTTCTTC. Full variable domain (missing parts from reference TRBV28 and TRBJ2-1): DVKVTQSSRYLVKRTGEKVFLECVQDMDHENMFWYRQDPGLGLRLIYFSYDVKMKEKGDIPEGYSVSREKKERFSLILESASTNQTSMYLCASSPLSGRAAEQFFGPGTRLTVL.

This chain connects TRBV7-2 to TRBJ2-3, with 11 bases matching TRBD2. Germline CDR1 is SGHTA and CDR2 is FQGNSA. Trimming removed 1 base from V and 3 bases from J; junction bases left unmatched: 6. The CDR3 has 17 residues. Here the CDR3 reads CASSLVSGGAGTDTQYF. The CDR3, as DNA: TGTGCCAGCAGCTTAGTTAGCGGGGGGGCCGGGACAGATACGCAGTATTTT. Based on the CDR3 plus reference TRBV7-2 and TRBJ2-3, the full variable domain is GAGVSQSPSNKVTEKGKDVELRCDPISGHTALYWYRQSLGQGLEFLIYFQGNSAPDKSGLPSDRFSAERTGGSVSTLTIQRTQQEDSAVYLCASSLVSGGAGTDTQYFGPGTRLTVL.

This clonotype was seen a few times. This chain uses TRBV7-2 with TRBJ2-7; 7 bases are a match to TRBD2. CDR1 and CDR2 (germline): SGHTA, FQGNSA. V was pared by 2 bases and J by 2 bases, with 6 bases of the junction left unmatched. This CDR3 is built from 15 residues. The CDR3 sequence: CASSLSLAETYEQYF. As DNA, the CDR3 is TGTGCCAGCAGCTTAAGTCTAGCGGAGACCTACGAGCAGTACTTC.

The chain uses TRBV6-4 and TRBJ1-6; unclear D gene. CDR1 is MRHNA and CDR2 is SNTAGT in the germline V gene. CDR3 length: 13 amino acids. Trimming took 2 bases from V and 8 from J, leaving 7 bases between them. This CDR3 reads CASSDRRDSPLHF. The CDR3, as DNA: TGTGCCAGCAGTGACAGGAGAGATTCACCCCTCCACTTT.

This clonotype occurred a few times. The gene calls are TRBV10-3 and TRBJ1-2; the D is unclear. The V end lost 0 bases, the J end lost 8 bases, and 10 bases lay between the germline ends. The germline gives CDR1 ENHRY, CDR2 SYGVKD. The CDR3 runs 13 residues. CDR3 DNA: TGTGCCATCAGTGAGTCAACCACGGGGGGCTACACCTTC. This sequence encodes CAISESTTGGYTF.